This T cell receptor (beta chain) was recovered during a study of blood T cell repertoires in COVID-19. This clone was counted once. Original analysis: Nucleated cell number was recorded as an estimate derived from reference gene primer amplification. Clones were read by immunoSEQ multiplex PCR, and TCRdb kept only the in-frame ones, dropping some. V and J calls and clone size are as listed in that table; D and trimming were resolved from the DNA. The sample lists roughly 99,000 clones, approximately 84% occurring once. Germline CDR1 and CDR2: SGHDN and FVKESK. This CDR3 has 13 amino acids. V shed 2 bases and J shed 5 bases, with 9 bases lying between them.

The TCR was taken from a human donor in a cohort sampled during active COVID-19. Sequencing used peripheral blood. The chain has TRBV14 and TRBJ2-5; D gene ambiguous. CDR3 residues: CASSQWLGETQYF. CDR3 bases: TGTGCCAGCAGCCAATGGCTCGGGGAGACCCAGTACTTC.